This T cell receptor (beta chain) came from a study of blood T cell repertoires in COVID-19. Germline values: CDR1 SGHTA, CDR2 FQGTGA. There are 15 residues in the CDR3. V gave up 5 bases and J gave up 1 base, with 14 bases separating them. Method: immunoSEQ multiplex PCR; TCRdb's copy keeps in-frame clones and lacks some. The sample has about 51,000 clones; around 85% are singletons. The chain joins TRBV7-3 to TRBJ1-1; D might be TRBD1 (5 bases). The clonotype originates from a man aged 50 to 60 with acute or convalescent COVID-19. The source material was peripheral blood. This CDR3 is CASSPEGVRNTEAFF. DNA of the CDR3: TGTGCCAGCAGCCCAGAAGGGGTTCGGAACACTGAAGCTTTCTTT.